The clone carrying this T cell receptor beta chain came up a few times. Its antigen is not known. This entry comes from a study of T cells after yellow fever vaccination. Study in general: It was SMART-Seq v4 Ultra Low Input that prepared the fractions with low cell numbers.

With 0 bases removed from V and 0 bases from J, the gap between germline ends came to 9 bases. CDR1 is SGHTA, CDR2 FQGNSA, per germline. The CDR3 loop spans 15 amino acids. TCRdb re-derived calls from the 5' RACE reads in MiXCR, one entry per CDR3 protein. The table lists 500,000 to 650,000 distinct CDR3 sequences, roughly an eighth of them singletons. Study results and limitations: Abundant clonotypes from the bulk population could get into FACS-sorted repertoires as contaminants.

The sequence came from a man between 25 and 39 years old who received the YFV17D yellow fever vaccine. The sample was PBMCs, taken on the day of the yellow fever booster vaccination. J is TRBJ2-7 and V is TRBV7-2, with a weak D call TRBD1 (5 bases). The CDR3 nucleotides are TGTGCCAGCAGCTTAGCGACAGTGAGCTCCTACGAGCAGTACTTC. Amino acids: CASSLATVSSYEQYF.